Listed here is a single T cell receptor beta chain. Its antigen is still unknown. TCR beta libraries were built with iRepertoire HTBI primers and Arm-PCR of CDR3 regions. TCRdb independently ran MiXCR on the multiplex PCR reads; one entry per CDR3 protein. Of around 430,000 distinct CDR3 sequences detected, 20% to 25% appear once; the ten largest clones hold around 12%. This record belongs to a study of regulatory T cells in long-lasting Graves disease. Study information: Those with persistent Graves' disease had received antithyroid drugs for over 5 years with positive TSH receptor antibodies.

Germline CDR1 SGHAT, CDR2 FQNNGV. The CDR3 runs to 17 residues. The trim removed 4 bases at V and 6 bases at J, leaving 15 bases unmatched. Time point given: persistent/refractory GD, antithyroid drugs over 5 years with positive TRAb. The TCR library was prepared using RNA isolated from PBMCs. Graves' disease was diagnosed by American Thyroid Association guidelines. Overall study results and limits: Patients whose Graves' disease persisted exhibited lower TCR diversity than those newly diagnosed. TRBV28, TRBJ1-2 and TRBJ2-5 were segments that persistent disease favored.

The gene calls are TRBV11-2 and TRBJ2-3, with 8 nucleotides matching TRBD1. This TCR was sampled from a female donor with Graves disease. The material sequenced was peripheral blood mononuclear cells (PBMCs), taken when the disease was refractory, from a patient treated with antithyroid drugs. The CDR3 here is CASSSLAGQGARDTQYF. The CDR3 bases are TGTGCCAGCAGCTCTCTAGCTGGGCAGGGGGCGAGGGATACGCAGTATTTT.